This entry describes one T cell receptor (beta chain). Its antigen remains unidentified. Germline V lookup: CDR1 GTSNPN, CDR2 SVGIG (reference sequence). V lost 0 bases to trimming and J lost 2 bases, with 8 bases between them. This CDR3 has 13 residues. The source of the sample is a study of cytomegalovirus exposure and HLA in healthy donors. Whole-study results and caveats: Earlier results showed most TCR beta V segments being productive about 87% or about 30% of the time. In a later analysis, a genetic analysis reported fewer productive-TCR N-insertions in an Asian-associated ancestry cluster than the cohort average. Later work showed greater clonal expansion in HLA-associated TCR beta chains than in equally common others. One cluster of highly shared sequence variants probably arose as a sequencing artifact.

The PCR employed 60 Vbeta primers together with 13 Jbeta primers. The table came from immunoSEQ multiplex PCR; TCRdb's copy has only in-frame clones and leaves some out. This sample's table has approximately 120,000 clones. This chain connects TRBV30 to TRBJ2-7, with no clear D. This TCR came from a young man in good health and CMV-seronegative. The sequencing sample was made of PBMCs. CDR3 protein: CAWSVWAAYEQYF. CDR3 bases: TGTGCCTGGAGTGTATGGGCAGCCTACGAGCAGTACTTC.